This is a list of T cell receptor beta chains from one sample in a study of cytomegalovirus exposure and HLA in healthy donors. TCRdb's table, derived via immunoSEQ multiplex PCR, lists solely in-frame clones and lacks some. The sample records roughly 60,000 clones, 60% to 80% being singletons. Sequencing input: PBMCs. Receptor source: a woman aged 35 to 49 in good health and CMV-seropositive. Each CDR3 is given with its conserved first and last residue. The D gene is left open where the match is weak. Clone size, where shown, is once, few, many, or a class for clones that have expanded.

D gene	V gene	clone size	J gene	CDR3 DNA	CDR3 protein
NA	TRBV6-1	NA	TRBJ2-3	TGTGCCAGCAGCGACAGCCACTCTAGCACAGATACGCAGTATTTT	CASSDSHSSTDTQYF
NA	TRBV4-1	NA	TRBJ1-1	TGCGCCAGCAGCCGCCCCGGGACACAGAACACTGAAGCTTTCTTT	CASSRPGTQNTEAFF
TRBD1	TRBV2	few	TRBJ1-1	TGTGCCAGCAGTCGAGACAGGGGGACTGAAGCTTTCTTT	CASSRDRGTEAFF
TRBD1	TRBV7-9	NA	TRBJ1-2	TGTGCCAGCAGCCGGGGACAGGGGGCCTACTATGGCTACACCTTC	CASSRGQGAYYGYTF
NA	TRBV19	NA	TRBJ2-5	TGTGCCAGTAACTCCCGGGGGGCAGGCTATGGTCAAGAGACCCAGTACTTC	CASNSRGAGYGQETQYF
TRBD1	TRBV5-1	NA	TRBJ2-7	TGCGCCAGCAGCTCCGCTGGGACAGGGGGCGAGCAGTACTTC	CASSSAGTGGEQYF
NA	TRBV2	NA	TRBJ1-5	TGTGCCAGCTCGAGGGATCAGCCCCAGCATTTT	CASSRDQPQHF
TRBD1	TRBV7-9	NA	TRBJ2-1	TGTGCCAGCAGCTCTCCGGGACAGGGAAGCGATGAGCAGTTCTTC	CASSSPGQGSDEQFF
NA	TRBV7-8	NA	TRBJ2-1	TGTGCCAGCAGCTTAGTGTGGTTATTGGGGCGGAATGAGCAGTTCTTC	CASSLVWLLGRNEQFF
TRBD1	TRBV7-2	NA	TRBJ1-6	TGTGCCAGCAGCTTAGACAGGGGGAATTCACCCCTCCACTTT	CASSLDRGNSPLHF
NA	TRBV7-9	NA	TRBJ1-2	TGTGCCAGCAGCTTGAACAGGGCTACCTCCCTTAACTATGGCTACACCTTC	CASSLNRATSLNYGYTF
TRBD2	TRBV7-2	NA	TRBJ2-1	TGTGCCAGCAGCATGAGACTAGCGGGGTCCTACAATGAGCAGTTCTTC	CASSMRLAGSYNEQFF
TRBD1	TRBV19	once	TRBJ1-2	TGTGCCAGTTGGACAGGGTACTATGGCTACACCTTC	CASWTGYYGYTF
TRBD1	TRBV13	once	TRBJ2-3	TGTGCCAGCAGCTTCCCACAGGGGAACACAGATACGCAGTATTTT	CASSFPQGNTDTQYF
NA	TRBV12-5	few	TRBJ1-5	TGTGCTAGTGGTTTGGGCTTAAGCCAGCCCCAGCATTTT	CASGLGLSQPQHF
TRBD1	TRBV11-2	NA	TRBJ1-6	TGTGCCAGCAGCCACTTGGGGGCAGGGGGTTCACCCCTCCACTTT	CASSHLGAGGSPLHF
NA	TRBV7-6	NA	TRBJ1-1	TGTGCCAGCAGTAAATGGGCTCTGAACACTGAAGCTTTCTTT	CASSKWALNTEAFF
TRBD1	TRBV2	NA	TRBJ2-7	TGTGCCAGCAGTGCGACAGGGGGCGGCTACGAGCAGTACTTC	CASSATGGGYEQYF
TRBD2	TRBV7-2	few	TRBJ2-5	TGTGCCAGCAGCTTAGCGGGGCCCGGGGGGGAGACCCAGTACTTC	CASSLAGPGGETQYF
NA	TRBV19	NA	TRBJ1-1	TGTGCCAGTAGTATACAGGGAGGTATGAACACTGAAGCTTTCTTT	CASSIQGGMNTEAFF